Below, 27 T cell receptor beta chains from the same sample are listed, as sequenced in a study of blood T cell repertoires in COVID-19. Assay used: immunoSEQ multiplex PCR; TCRdb lists only in-frame clones, some missing. The data contain fewer than 600,000 clones, roughly 90% of them singletons. Specimen: PBMCs or T cells enriched from blood (not recorded which). Receptor source: a middle-aged woman who had recovered from COVID-19.

The chain links TRBV30 to TRBJ2-2; D remains ambiguous. The CDR3 totals 13 residues. Trimming stripped 3 bases from V and 2 bases from J, with 7 bases between. Germline CDR1 is GTSNPN and CDR2 is SVGIG (reference sequence). CDR3 sequence reads: CAWRRLNTGELFF. In DNA form, the CDR3 reads TGTGCCTGGAGACGACTTAACACCGGGGAGCTGTTTTTT. Together with reference TRBV30 and TRBJ2-2, the CDR3 gives the full variable domain: SQTIHQWPATLVQPVGSPLSLECTVEGTSNPNLYWYRQAAGRGLQLLFYSVGIGQISSEVPQNLSASRPQDRQFILSSKKLLLSDSGFYLCAWRRLNTGELFFGEGSRLTVL.

The count of this clone is one. The genes are TRBV7-2 and TRBJ2-5; 8 nucleotides align to TRBD1. The V gene end was trimmed by 3 bases and the J gene end by 4 bases; junction bases not matched to a gene: 4. Per the germline V gene, CDR1 is SGHTA and CDR2 is FQGNSA. This CDR3 region has 14 residues. The CDR3 DNA is TGTGCCAGCAGCTTCAGGGGGCGCCGAGAGACCCAGTACTTC. It codes for CASSFRGRRETQYF.

This clone was detected only once. The chain recombines TRBV2 with TRBJ2-5, with 13 nucleotides matching TRBD2. Trimming removed 2 bases from V and 3 bases from J; junction bases left unmatched: 6. This CDR3 contains 17 residues. The germline gives CDR1 SNHLY, CDR2 FYNNEI. The CDR3 reads CASSELSGTSGKETQYF. CDR3 DNA: TGTGCCAGCAGTGAACTTAGCGGGACTAGCGGGAAAGAGACCCAGTACTTC.

The rearrangement links TRBV4-3 to TRBJ1-3, with TRBD1 identical over 7 bases. The CDR3 covers 18 residues. The V and J ends lost 2 bases and 8 bases, in that order; junction bases with no gene match: 18. Germline V lookup: CDR1 LGHNA, CDR2 YSLEER. CDR3 in DNA: TGCGCCAGCAGCCAAAATCCCCCCGACAGGGAGCCTCTGGACACCATATATTTT. It specifies CASSQNPPDREPLDTIYF.

The chain employs TRBV27 and TRBJ2-7, with a tentative D call TRBD2 (6 bases). The CDR3 runs to 15 residues. Germline values: CDR1 MNHEY, CDR2 SMNVEV (reference sequence). V shed 5 bases and J shed 6 bases, with 20 bases lying between them. Here the CDR3 DNA reads TGTGCCAGCAGTCTTATAGGGGACTCGACTCGCGAGCAGTACTTC. It translates to CASSLIGDSTREQYF.

As for this clone: This specimen includes other DNA sequences encoding the same CDR3. The CDR3 region is CASSPAGQNTEAFF. DNA of the CDR3: TGTGCCAGCTCACCGGCTGGCCAGAACACTGAAGCTTTCTTT. V is TRBV18 and J is TRBJ1-1, with D unresolved. Trimming removed 3 bases from V and 1 base from J, with 9 bases in between. This CDR3 contains 14 residues. Germline lookup yields CDR1 KGHSH and CDR2 LQKENI. The full variable domain, in which reference TRBV18 and TRBJ1-1 provide the parts outside the CDR3, is NAGVMQNPRHLVRRRGQEARLRCSPMKGHSHVYWYRQLPEEGLKFMVYLQKENIIDESGMPKERFSAEFPKEGPSILRIQQVVRGDSAAYFCASSPAGQNTEAFFGQGTRLTVV.

This rearrangement joins TRBV4-3 to TRBJ1-1, with unresolved D. The germline gives CDR1 LGHNA, CDR2 YSLEER. V shed 4 bases and J shed 4 bases, with 22 bases lying between them. This CDR3 region has 17 residues. The CDR3 loop reads CASSPNLPGLAGTEAFF. DNA for the CDR3: TGCGCCAGCAGCCCGAACCTACCGGGTCTAGCGGGCACTGAAGCTTTCTTT.

The V gene is TRBV6-2 or TRBV6-3, the J gene TRBJ2-2; D is perhaps TRBD1 (5 bases). The germline CDR1 and CDR2 sequences are MNHEY and SVGEGT. With 2 bases removed from V and 5 bases from J, the gap between germline ends came to 9 bases. The CDR3 loop spans 14 amino acids. The chain's CDR3 is CASSYVDSTGELFF. CDR3 nucleotide sequence: TGTGCCAGCAGTTACGTTGACAGTACCGGGGAGCTGTTTTTT.

The rearrangement links TRBV5-4 to TRBJ2-7; D perhaps matches TRBD2 (5 bases). V was cut by 4 bases and J by 4 bases, with 18 bases left in between. The CDR3 contains 15 residues. In germline, CDR1 is SGHNT, CDR2 YYREEE (reference sequence). This CDR3 reads CASSPSGSLAYEQYF. Written as DNA, the CDR3 is TGTGCCAGCAGCCCCTCGGGGAGTCTGGCGTACGAGCAGTACTTC.

The V call is TRBV19, the J call TRBJ1-1, with unresolved D. The ends were cut back, 4 bases at V and 6 bases at J, with 9 bases in the middle. Germline lookup yields CDR1 LNHDA and CDR2 SQIVND (reference sequence). The CDR3 covers 12 residues. The CDR3 DNA follows: TGTGCCAGTAGTAAGAAGTCGGCTGAAGCTTTCTTT. Translated: CASSKKSAEAFF.

This clone is a singleton in its sample. V is TRBV7-2 and J is TRBJ2-1, with 9 bases lining up with TRBD2. V gave up 5 bases and J gave up 6 bases; unmatched junction bases: 8. The CDR3 consists of 15 residues. Germline V gene lookup returns CDR1 SGHTA and CDR2 FQGNSA. The CDR3 sequence is CASSPRGGSGNEQFF. In DNA, the CDR3 is TGTGCCAGCAGCCCGCGGGGGGGATCCGGCAATGAGCAGTTCTTC.

This clone was recorded many times. The chain employs TRBV14 and TRBJ1-4, with unresolved D. Germline CDR1 reads SGHDN; CDR2 reads FVKESK. The V and J ends lost 2 bases and 5 bases respectively, with 12 bases between them. This CDR3 comprises 15 residues. CDR3 DNA: TGTGCCAGCAGCCAACTCCGGGGTTGGAATGAAAAACTGTTTTTT. Translated, it gives CASSQLRGWNEKLFF.

The chain uses TRBV6-5 and TRBJ1-4; D is unclear. V lost 0 bases, J lost 4 bases, and 12 bases lay in between. Germline CDR1 and CDR2: MNHEY and SVGAGI. The CDR3 is 16 residues long. The CDR3 region is CASSYSSGGFNEKLFF. Written as DNA, the CDR3 is TGTGCCAGCAGTTACTCAAGTGGAGGGTTTAATGAAAAACTGTTTTTT.

The chain links TRBV28 to TRBJ1-2; D is uncertain. The CDR3 totals 18 residues. The V gene's germline CDR1 is MDHEN and CDR2 SYDVKM. Trimming pared 5 bases from V and 2 bases from J, leaving 24 bases between. For the CDR3, the DNA is TGTGCCAGCAGTAATTTATTGACAATAATACCCAGCAACTATGGCTACACCTTC. Protein: CASSNLLTIIPSNYGYTF.

This chain connects TRBV4-1 to TRBJ1-5; D gene unclear. Per germline, CDR1 MGHRA and CDR2 YSYEKL. CDR3 length: 14 residues. Trimming cost V 0 bases and J 9 bases, with 12 bases left between them. The CDR3 coding sequence is TGCGCCAGCAGCCAAGATCGGGGTTTGGGGCCCCAGCATTTT. It translates to CASSQDRGLGPQHF.

The rearrangement joins TRBV2 to TRBJ1-1, with D hard to call. V lost 6 bases and J lost 1, with 12 bases in between. The V gene's germline CDR1 is SNHLY and CDR2 FYNNEI. This CDR3 has 14 residues. The CDR3 nucleotides read TGTGCCAGCAGGAGAGGGTGGGGGAACACTGAAGCTTTCTTT. Protein sequence: CASRRGWGNTEAFF.

Concerning this clone itself: A junction boundary mismatches the germline segment, possibly from a read error. CDR3 nucleotides: TGTGCTAGCAGCTTAGGAGGCGGGACCGGGGAGCTGTTTTTT. Translation: CASSLGGGTGELFF. V and J are TRBV7-7 and TRBJ2-2; maybe TRBD2 (5 bases). The CDR3 runs 14 residues. The germline V gene encodes CDR1 SSHAT and CDR2 FNYEAQ (reference sequence).

The chain has TRBV5-1 and TRBJ2-3; weak D call: TRBD2 (5 bases). The germline V gene has CDR1 SGHRS and CDR2 YFSETQ. V lost 5 bases and J 2 bases, leaving 12 bases between the germline ends. The CDR3 spans 14 residues. The chain's CDR3 is CASRLWGATDTQYF. CDR3 bases: TGCGCCAGCAGGTTGTGGGGAGCCACAGATACGCAGTATTTT.

Concerning this clone: Different DNA sequences within this sample yield the same CDR3. The chain uses TRBV7-2 and TRBJ1-3, with 8 bases fitting TRBD1. The CDR3 has 15 amino acids. CDR1 is SGHTA, CDR2 FQGNSA, per germline. Trimming cost V 5 bases and J 4 bases; bases outside gene matches: 7. In DNA form, the CDR3 reads TGTGCCAGCAGCCCAGGACAGGGAAGAGGAAACACCATATATTTT. Its translation is CASSPGQGRGNTIYF. Drawing the rest from reference TRBV7-2 and TRBJ1-3, the complete variable domain is GAGVSQSPSNKVTEKGKDVELRCDPISGHTALYWYRQSLGQGLEFLIYFQGNSAPDKSGLPSDRFSAERTGGSVSTLTIQRTQQEDSAVYLCASSPGQGRGNTIYFGEGSWLTVV.

In DNA, the CDR3 is TGTGCCAGCAGCCCACTTGCAGGGAGGAATGAGCAGTTCTTC. It is translated as CASSPLAGRNEQFF. The rearrangement joins TRBV9 to TRBJ2-1, with D maybe TRBD2 (6 bases). Germline V lookup: CDR1 SGDLS, CDR2 YYNGEE. With 4 bases removed from V and 7 bases from J, the gap between germline ends came to 15 bases. This CDR3 comprises 14 residues.

The gene calls are TRBV4-1 and TRBJ2-7; the match to TRBD1 covers 11 bases. Trimming took 3 bases from V and 6 from J; bases not matched to a gene: 10. This CDR3 comprises 16 residues. The V gene's germline CDR1 is MGHRA and CDR2 YSYEKL. CDR3 bases: TGCGCCAGCAGCCACCCGCCCTGGACAGGGGGCGGCGAGCAGTACTTC. It codes for CASSHPPWTGGGEQYF.

V usage is TRBV20-1 and J usage is TRBJ2-1, with 11 bases aligning to TRBD2. V gave up 4 bases and J gave up 5 bases; unmatched junction bases: 10. Germline V gene lookup returns CDR1 DFQATT and CDR2 SNEGSKA (reference sequence). The CDR3 is 16 residues long. The CDR3 region is CSATELAGDFNNEQFF. The CDR3 DNA reads as TGCAGTGCTACTGAACTAGCGGGGGATTTTAACAATGAGCAGTTCTTC.

This clone was detected a few times. The J gene is TRBJ2-2, the V gene TRBV7-2; TRBD2 agrees at 13 bases. CDR1 is SGHTA, CDR2 FQGNSA, per germline. V lost 5 bases and J lost 4; bases outside the gene matches: 4. The CDR3 contains 16 residues. This CDR3 reads CASSATSGRGTGELFF. The CDR3 DNA is TGTGCCAGCAGCGCTACTAGCGGGAGGGGCACCGGGGAGCTGTTTTTT. Combining the CDR3 with reference TRBV7-2 and TRBJ2-2 gives the whole variable domain GAGVSQSPSNKVTEKGKDVELRCDPISGHTALYWYRQSLGQGLEFLIYFQGNSAPDKSGLPSDRFSAERTGGSVSTLTIQRTQQEDSAVYLCASSATSGRGTGELFFGEGSRLTVL.

The gene calls are TRBV5-6 and TRBJ1-2, with D maybe TRBD1 (5 bases). V was cut by 0 bases and J by 2 bases, with 8 bases left in between. The CDR3 contains 14 residues. Germline values: CDR1 SGHDT, CDR2 YYEEEE. The CDR3 DNA reads as TGTGCCAGCAGCTTGGGACGGGGGAACTATGGCTACACCTTC. This sequence encodes CASSLGRGNYGYTF.

Written as DNA, the CDR3 is TGTGCCAGCAGCCCTCTCGTCGCGAACACAGATACGCAGTATTTT. This sequence encodes CASSPLVANTDTQYF. This chain joins TRBV9 and TRBJ2-3, with D hard to call. The CDR3 has 15 amino acids. Trimming stripped 4 bases from V and 2 bases from J, with 14 bases between. Germline V gene lookup returns CDR1 SGDLS and CDR2 YYNGEE.

This clone occurred once. The chain recombines TRBV5-1 with TRBJ2-2; D call uncertain. The CDR3 is 15 residues long. Germline CDR1 reads SGHRS; CDR2 reads YFSETQ. Trimming removed 3 bases from V and 0 bases from J, with 9 bases in between. The CDR3 is CASSSRVTNTGELFF. The CDR3 DNA reads as TGCGCCAGCAGCTCCCGGGTCACGAACACCGGGGAGCTGTTTTTT.

The CDR3 loop reads CASGFFPGNSYEQYF. CDR3 coding DNA: TGTGCCAGCGGATTTTTTCCGGGAAACTCCTACGAGCAGTACTTC. This sequence joins TRBV6-5 and TRBJ2-7, with a possible D match to TRBD2 (5 bases). Trimming left V 8 bases short and J 0 bases short, with 17 bases between. The CDR3 runs 15 residues. Looked up from germline, CDR1 is MNHEY and CDR2 is SVGAGI.